The present TCR beta chain was sequenced within a study of blood T cell repertoires in COVID-19. The wider study: COVID-19 samples, acute and convalescent, were from the United States, Italy and Spain. Nucleic acid was either cDNA or gDNA, and it came from T cells, B-cell-depleted T cells, or PBMCs.

Grouping used clinical history reported by participants in a survey and questionnaire. Resolution of symptoms, clearance, or two negative PCRs was present in recovered Cohort 3 donors. Germline values: CDR1 LNHDA, CDR2 SQIVND (reference sequence). The germline V and J ends were trimmed by 1 base and 1 base, with 10 bases remaining between them. The CDR3 sequence is 15 residues long. Clones were read by immunoSEQ multiplex PCR, and TCRdb kept only the in-frame ones, dropping some. The repertoire holds hundreds of thousands of clones, with approximately 84% as singletons. The chain carries TRBV19 and TRBJ2-5; possibly TRBD2 for D (6 bases). The sample taken for sequencing was PBMCs or T cells enriched from blood (not recorded which). The clonotype originates from a woman between 25 and 40 years old who had recovered from COVID-19. The CDR3 bases are TGTGCCAGTAGTATAGCCGGGAGAACCCAAGAGACCCAGTACTTC. It translates to CASSIAGRTQETQYF.